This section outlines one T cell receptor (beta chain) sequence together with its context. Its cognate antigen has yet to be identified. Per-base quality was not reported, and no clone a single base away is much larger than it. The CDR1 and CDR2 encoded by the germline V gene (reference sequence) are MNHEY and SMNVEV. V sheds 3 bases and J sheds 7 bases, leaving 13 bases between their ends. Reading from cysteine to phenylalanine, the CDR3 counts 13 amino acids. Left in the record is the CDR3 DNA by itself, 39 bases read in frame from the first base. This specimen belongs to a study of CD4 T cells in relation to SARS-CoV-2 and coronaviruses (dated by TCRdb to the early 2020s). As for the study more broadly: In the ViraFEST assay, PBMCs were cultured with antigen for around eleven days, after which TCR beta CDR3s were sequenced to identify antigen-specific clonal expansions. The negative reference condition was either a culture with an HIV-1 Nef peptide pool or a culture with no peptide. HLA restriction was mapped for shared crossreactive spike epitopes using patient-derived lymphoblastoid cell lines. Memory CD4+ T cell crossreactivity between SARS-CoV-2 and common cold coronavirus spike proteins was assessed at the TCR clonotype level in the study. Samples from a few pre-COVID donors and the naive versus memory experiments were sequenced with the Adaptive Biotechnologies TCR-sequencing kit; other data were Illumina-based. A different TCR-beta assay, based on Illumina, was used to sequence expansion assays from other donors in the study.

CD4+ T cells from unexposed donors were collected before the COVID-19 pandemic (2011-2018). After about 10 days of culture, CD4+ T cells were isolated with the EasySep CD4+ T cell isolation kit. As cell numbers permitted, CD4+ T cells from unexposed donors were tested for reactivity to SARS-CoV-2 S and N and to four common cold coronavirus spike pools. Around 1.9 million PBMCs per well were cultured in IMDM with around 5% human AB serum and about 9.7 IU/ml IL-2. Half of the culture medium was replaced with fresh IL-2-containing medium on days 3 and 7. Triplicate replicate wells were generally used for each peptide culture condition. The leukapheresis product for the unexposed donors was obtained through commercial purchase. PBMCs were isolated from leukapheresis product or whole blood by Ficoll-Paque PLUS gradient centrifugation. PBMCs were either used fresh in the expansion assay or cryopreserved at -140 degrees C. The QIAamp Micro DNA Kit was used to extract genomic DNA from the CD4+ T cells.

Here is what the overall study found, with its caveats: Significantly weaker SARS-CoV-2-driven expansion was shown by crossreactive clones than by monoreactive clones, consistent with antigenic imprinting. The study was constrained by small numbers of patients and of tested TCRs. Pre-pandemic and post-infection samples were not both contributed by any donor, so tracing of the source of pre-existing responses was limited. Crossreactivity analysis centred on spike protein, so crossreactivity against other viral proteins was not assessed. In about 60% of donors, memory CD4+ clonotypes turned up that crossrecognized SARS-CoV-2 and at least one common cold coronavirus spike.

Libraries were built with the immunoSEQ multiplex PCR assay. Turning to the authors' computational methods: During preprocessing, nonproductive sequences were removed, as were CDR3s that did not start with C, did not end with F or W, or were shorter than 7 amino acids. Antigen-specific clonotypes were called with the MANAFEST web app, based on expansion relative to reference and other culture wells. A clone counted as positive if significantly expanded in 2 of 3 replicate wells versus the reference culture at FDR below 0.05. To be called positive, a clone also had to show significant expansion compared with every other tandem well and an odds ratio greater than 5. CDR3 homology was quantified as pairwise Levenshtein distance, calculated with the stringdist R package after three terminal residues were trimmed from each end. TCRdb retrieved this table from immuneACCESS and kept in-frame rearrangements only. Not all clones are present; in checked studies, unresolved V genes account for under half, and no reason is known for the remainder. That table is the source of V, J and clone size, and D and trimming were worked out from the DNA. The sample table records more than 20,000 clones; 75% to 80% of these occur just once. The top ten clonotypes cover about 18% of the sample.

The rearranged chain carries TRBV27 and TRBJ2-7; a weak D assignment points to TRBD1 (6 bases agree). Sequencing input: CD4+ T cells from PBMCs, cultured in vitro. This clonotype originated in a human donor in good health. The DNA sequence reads TGTGCCAGCAGTTTCTCGGGACATGGAGAGCAGTACTTC. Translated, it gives CASSFSGHGEQYF.